These T cell receptor beta chains were read from a single sample in a study of blood T cell repertoires in COVID-19. This table comes from immunoSEQ multiplex PCR, and its TCRdb copy is limited to in-frame clones, with some not included. The repertoire includes around 72,000 clones, 70% to 85% of them detected once, and approximately 1.9% sits in the top ten. Source material: peripheral blood. These receptors were taken from an older woman with acute or convalescent COVID-19. CDR3s include the opening cysteine and the closing phenylalanine or tryptophan. Fields, in order: V gene, clone size, D gene, J gene, CDR3 DNA, CDR3 protein. A D gene is named only where the DNA matches it firmly. Expanded clones are given a class, and other clones once, few, many or no size at all.

v_call: TRBV7-2; clone_size: -; d_call: TRBD1; j_call: TRBJ2-7; cdr3_nt: TGTGCCAGCAGCTTAACCCCGTGGACAGGGGTGGACCACGAGCAGTACTTC; cdr3_aa: CASSLTPWTGVDHEQYF
v_call: TRBV29-1; clone_size: -; d_call: TRBD2; j_call: TRBJ2-3; cdr3_nt: TGCAGCGTTGGTTTTCGACTAGCGTTGTATTTT; cdr3_aa: CSVGFRLALYF
v_call: TRBV19; clone_size: -; d_call: -; j_call: TRBJ1-5; cdr3_nt: TGTGCCAGTAGTACCCTATCCCAGGGACTGAGCAATCAGCCCCAGCATTTT; cdr3_aa: CASSTLSQGLSNQPQHF
v_call: TRBV6-1; clone_size: few; d_call: -; j_call: TRBJ1-6; cdr3_nt: TGTGCCAGCAGTGAAGCCACAGGGACACCCCTCCACTTT; cdr3_aa: CASSEATGTPLHF
v_call: TRBV6-1; clone_size: once; d_call: TRBD1; j_call: TRBJ2-7; cdr3_nt: TGTGCCAGCAGTGAAGCGGGTTGGGACAGCTCTCTCGGCGAGCAGTACTTC; cdr3_aa: CASSEAGWDSSLGEQYF
v_call: TRBV7-2; clone_size: -; d_call: TRBD2; j_call: TRBJ2-1; cdr3_nt: TGTGCCAGCAGCTTAGGGACTAGCACCTACAATGAGCAGTTCTTC; cdr3_aa: CASSLGTSTYNEQFF
v_call: TRBV6-6; clone_size: -; d_call: -; j_call: TRBJ2-2; cdr3_nt: TGTGCCAGCCTGGCCAGCGGCACCGGGGAGCTGTTTTTT; cdr3_aa: CASLASGTGELFF
v_call: TRBV9; clone_size: few; d_call: TRBD1; j_call: TRBJ2-2; cdr3_nt: TGTGCCAGCAGAAGGACAGGGGAAAGCACCGGGGAGCTGTTTTTT; cdr3_aa: CASRRTGESTGELFF
v_call: TRBV5-5; clone_size: -; d_call: TRBD1; j_call: TRBJ2-5; cdr3_nt: TGTGCCAGCAGCTTCCAAACCGCAGGGGGCGCTGAGACCCAGTACTTC; cdr3_aa: CASSFQTAGGAETQYF
v_call: TRBV7-3; clone_size: -; d_call: TRBD1; j_call: TRBJ2-6; cdr3_nt: TGTGCCAGCAGCTTGGGACAGGGGACAAGCTCTGGGGCCAACGTCCTGACTTTC; cdr3_aa: CASSLGQGTSSGANVLTF
v_call: TRBV5-8; clone_size: -; d_call: -; j_call: TRBJ2-7; cdr3_nt: TGTGCCAGCAGCTTCAACTACGAGCAGTACTTC; cdr3_aa: CASSFNYEQYF
v_call: TRBV6-6; clone_size: -; d_call: -; j_call: TRBJ1-1; cdr3_nt: TGTGCCAGCACCGACCTTAGGGGCTCCTCAGCTTTCTTT; cdr3_aa: CASTDLRGSSAFF
v_call: TRBV10-2; clone_size: -; d_call: TRBD1; j_call: TRBJ2-6; cdr3_nt: TGCGCCAGCAGTCGACAGGGGCCCTCATGGGGGGCCAACGTCCTGACTTTC; cdr3_aa: CASSRQGPSWGANVLTF
v_call: TRBV4-2; clone_size: -; d_call: TRBD1; j_call: TRBJ1-2; cdr3_nt: TGTGCCAGCAGCCACCAGGGGGCCGTTGGCTACACCTTC; cdr3_aa: CASSHQGAVGYTF
v_call: TRBV3-1/TRBV3-2; clone_size: -; d_call: -; j_call: TRBJ2-5; cdr3_nt: TGTGCCAGCAGCCAAGACGCGGCTAGCGCAAGTCAAGAGACCCAGTACTTC; cdr3_aa: CASSQDAASASQETQYF
v_call: TRBV6-5; clone_size: -; d_call: TRBD1; j_call: TRBJ2-3; cdr3_nt: TGTGCCAGTTCCGGGACAGGGGGTGAATATACGCAGTATTTT; cdr3_aa: CASSGTGGEYTQYF
v_call: TRBV30; clone_size: once; d_call: TRBD1; j_call: TRBJ2-2; cdr3_nt: TGTGCCGGCCTACGACAGGGATACACCGGGGAGCTGTTTTTT; cdr3_aa: CAGLRQGYTGELFF
v_call: TRBV9; clone_size: -; d_call: -; j_call: TRBJ2-2; cdr3_nt: TGTGCCAGCAGCATCCCTCAGGGAAACACCGGGGAGCTGTTTTTT; cdr3_aa: CASSIPQGNTGELFF
v_call: TRBV5-6; clone_size: -; d_call: -; j_call: TRBJ1-3; cdr3_nt: TGTGCCAGCAGCACCTGGGGAGGGTTCTCTGGAAACACCATATATTTT; cdr3_aa: CASSTWGGFSGNTIYF
v_call: TRBV19; clone_size: -; d_call: TRBD1; j_call: TRBJ1-5; cdr3_nt: TGTGCCAGTAGTATCCCGGGACAGGTTTATCAGCCCCAGCATTTT; cdr3_aa: CASSIPGQVYQPQHF
v_call: TRBV4-2; clone_size: few; d_call: -; j_call: TRBJ2-7; cdr3_nt: TGTGCCAGCAGCCAAGCGTTAGGAGTATACGAGCAGTACTTC; cdr3_aa: CASSQALGVYEQYF
v_call: TRBV5-1; clone_size: -; d_call: -; j_call: TRBJ2-7; cdr3_nt: TGCGCCAGCAGCTTGGCGGGCGAGCAGTACTTC; cdr3_aa: CASSLAGEQYF
v_call: TRBV7-9; clone_size: -; d_call: -; j_call: TRBJ1-2; cdr3_nt: TGTGCCAGCAGCGTGGAGACCTCTTATGGCTACACCTTC; cdr3_aa: CASSVETSYGYTF
v_call: TRBV30; clone_size: -; d_call: -; j_call: TRBJ1-4; cdr3_nt: TGTGCGACATCTTCTACAGGGAGTATGCAAGGAAGACTGTTTTTT; cdr3_aa: CATSSTGSMQGRLFF
v_call: TRBV7-8; clone_size: -; d_call: TRBD2; j_call: TRBJ2-7; cdr3_nt: TGTGCCAGCAGCCCACCTAGCGGACTCTCCTACGAGCAGTACTTC; cdr3_aa: CASSPPSGLSYEQYF
v_call: TRBV6-6; clone_size: -; d_call: -; j_call: TRBJ2-7; cdr3_nt: TGTGCCAGCAGTTCCAGGGGGGCTATAGGCTCCTACGAGCAGTACTTC; cdr3_aa: CASSSRGAIGSYEQYF
v_call: TRBV3-1/TRBV3-2; clone_size: -; d_call: -; j_call: TRBJ1-2; cdr3_nt: TGTGCCAGCAGCCAAAAACCCCAGGGTTATAGGAACTATGGCTACACCTTC; cdr3_aa: CASSQKPQGYRNYGYTF
v_call: TRBV12-3/TRBV12-4; clone_size: -; d_call: -; j_call: TRBJ1-1; cdr3_nt: TGTGCCAGCAGCCATACAGTGAACGCTGAAGCTTTCTTT; cdr3_aa: CASSHTVNAEAFF
v_call: TRBV25-1; clone_size: -; d_call: -; j_call: TRBJ1-2; cdr3_nt: TGTGCCAGCAGGGACAGTGCTAACTATGGCTACACCTTC; cdr3_aa: CASRDSANYGYTF
v_call: TRBV6-5; clone_size: -; d_call: TRBD1; j_call: TRBJ1-2; cdr3_nt: TGTGCCAGCATAACCCAGGGGGCCTATGGCTACACCTTC; cdr3_aa: CASITQGAYGYTF
v_call: TRBV7-9; clone_size: few; d_call: TRBD1; j_call: TRBJ1-5; cdr3_nt: TGTGCCAGCAGCTTCGGGACAGGGGGCGATCAGCCCCAGCATTTT; cdr3_aa: CASSFGTGGDQPQHF
v_call: TRBV30; clone_size: few; d_call: TRBD1; j_call: TRBJ2-5; cdr3_nt: TGTGCCTGGAGTGTGGCGGCAGGGGGTTGGGAGACCCAGTACTTC; cdr3_aa: CAWSVAAGGWETQYF
v_call: TRBV7-2; clone_size: -; d_call: -; j_call: TRBJ1-5; cdr3_nt: TGTGCCAGCAGCTTCCGAGGGGGAAACAATCAGCCCCAGCATTTT; cdr3_aa: CASSFRGGNNQPQHF
v_call: TRBV3-1/TRBV3-2; clone_size: -; d_call: TRBD2; j_call: TRBJ2-7; cdr3_nt: TGTGCCAGCAACATTATGCCCTTCGGGACTAGCGGGGGCCCACCTTGTGAGCAGTACTTC; cdr3_aa: CASNIMPFGTSGGPPCEQYF
v_call: TRBV29-1; clone_size: -; d_call: -; j_call: TRBJ2-2; cdr3_nt: TGCAGCGTTTTAAGCCCCGGGGAGCTGTTTTTT; cdr3_aa: CSVLSPGELFF
v_call: TRBV28; clone_size: -; d_call: -; j_call: TRBJ2-2; cdr3_nt: TGTGCCAGCAGCCAGGGGGGTTCCGCCGGGGAGCTGTTTTTT; cdr3_aa: CASSQGGSAGELFF
v_call: TRBV4-1; clone_size: few; d_call: -; j_call: TRBJ1-5; cdr3_nt: TGCGCCAGCAGTCAAGAACTGCTACGAAGACAGAAAGGGAATCAGCCCCAGCATTTT; cdr3_aa: CASSQELLRRQKGNQPQHF
v_call: TRBV24-1; clone_size: once; d_call: TRBD2; j_call: TRBJ2-5; cdr3_nt: TGTGCCACCAGTGATCCCATGGCGGGAGGGCCTGGAGAGACCCAGTACTTC; cdr3_aa: CATSDPMAGGPGETQYF
v_call: TRBV12-5; clone_size: -; d_call: -; j_call: TRBJ1-5; cdr3_nt: TGTGCTAGTGGTTTAAACAGGGCGGACAATCAGCCCCAGCATTTT; cdr3_aa: CASGLNRADNQPQHF
v_call: TRBV18; clone_size: -; d_call: -; j_call: TRBJ1-1; cdr3_nt: TGTGCCAGCTCACCACCGAGGACAGAAGCTTTCTTT; cdr3_aa: CASSPPRTEAFF
v_call: TRBV28; clone_size: -; d_call: TRBD1; j_call: TRBJ1-5; cdr3_nt: TGTGCCAGCAGTCGAGGACAGGGGACATATAGCAATCAGCCCCAGCATTTT; cdr3_aa: CASSRGQGTYSNQPQHF
v_call: TRBV7-8; clone_size: -; d_call: -; j_call: TRBJ2-7; cdr3_nt: TGTGCCAGCAGCCCGAGGAGAGAGACCGAGCAGTACTTC; cdr3_aa: CASSPRRETEQYF
v_call: TRBV3-1/TRBV3-2; clone_size: -; d_call: -; j_call: TRBJ1-6; cdr3_nt: TGTGCCAGCAGCCAACCGGGGGGCTCCTATAATTCACCCCTCCACTTT; cdr3_aa: CASSQPGGSYNSPLHF
v_call: TRBV29-1; clone_size: -; d_call: TRBD1; j_call: TRBJ1-2; cdr3_nt: TGCAGCGTTGCCCTGGACAGGGGGGCGGCTGGCTACACCTTC; cdr3_aa: CSVALDRGAAGYTF
v_call: TRBV20-1; clone_size: -; d_call: -; j_call: TRBJ2-7; cdr3_nt: TGCAGTGCTAGAGTTTCTAGTCCGCAGTACTTC; cdr3_aa: CSARVSSPQYF
v_call: TRBV11-3; clone_size: -; d_call: -; j_call: TRBJ1-1; cdr3_nt: TGTGCCAGCAGCTGGACGGGGTACACTGAAGCTTTCTTT; cdr3_aa: CASSWTGYTEAFF
v_call: TRBV6-1; clone_size: -; d_call: TRBD1; j_call: TRBJ1-5; cdr3_nt: TGTGCCAGCAGTGACAGACAGGGTAGTCAGCCCCAGCATTTT; cdr3_aa: CASSDRQGSQPQHF
v_call: TRBV6-5; clone_size: once; d_call: -; j_call: TRBJ2-3; cdr3_nt: TGTGCCAGCAGTCATCGACTCGACCGCACAGATACGCAGTATTTT; cdr3_aa: CASSHRLDRTDTQYF